The rows below give T cell receptor beta chains drawn from one sample of a study of T cell responses to AZD1222 COVID-19 vaccine. Sequencing was performed with immunoSEQ multiplex PCR; in TCRdb, only in-frame clones are kept and a portion is missing. The sample yields more than 150,000 clones, 70% to 90% seen once. The starting material was peripheral blood, obtained on day 0 of AZD1222 vaccination. These receptors all come from an adult in good health. The CDR3 runs from the conserved cysteine through the conserved F or W. A D gene is named only where the DNA matches it firmly. Size is omitted from some rows. Given values are once, few, many or a class for expanded clones.

TRBJ1-5	TRBV18	-	-	CASSPQGEQPQHF	TGTGCCAGCTCACCGCAGGGTGAGCAGCCCCAGCATTTT
TRBJ2-7	TRBV6-1	-	TRBD2	CASSDGTSGRSEQYF	TGTGCCAGCAGTGACGGGACTAGCGGGAGGAGCGAGCAGTACTTC
TRBJ1-1	TRBV10-1	-	-	CASISNTEAFF	TGCGCCAGCATATCCAACACTGAAGCTTTCTTT
TRBJ2-3	TRBV10-1	-	-	CASRLDLTDTQYF	TGCGCCAGCAGGCTAGACCTCACAGATACGCAGTATTTT
TRBJ2-1	TRBV6-4	-	-	CASSVPRRGVDEQFF	TGTGCCAGCAGTGTCCCCCGAAGGGGAGTTGATGAGCAGTTCTTC
TRBJ1-1	TRBV28	-	TRBD1	CASLRQGALWTEAFF	TGTGCCAGCCTTCGACAGGGGGCGCTTTGGACTGAAGCTTTCTTT
TRBJ2-2	TRBV24-1	-	TRBD1	CATSEGTGKTGELFF	TGTGCCACCAGTGAAGGGACAGGAAAGACCGGGGAGCTGTTTTTT
TRBJ2-7	TRBV2	once	TRBD1	CASSRDRALYEQYF	TGTGCCAGCAGCCGGGACAGGGCCCTCTACGAGCAGTACTTC
TRBJ1-1	TRBV28	-	-	CASTKARVRAFF	TGTGCCAGCACTAAAGCCAGGGTAAGAGCTTTCTTT
TRBJ1-1	TRBV27	once	-	CASSTGNTEAFF	TGTGCCAGCAGTACGGGGAACACTGAAGCTTTCTTT